These T cell receptor beta chains were read from a single sample in a study of regulatory T cells in long-lasting Graves disease. TCRdb processed the multiplex PCR reads anew with MiXCR; each CDR3 protein has one entry. The table shows under 250,000 distinct CDR3 sequences, with just over 20% occurring only once. The input for sequencing was peripheral blood mononuclear cells (PBMCs), taken at new diagnosis, from a patient treated with antithyroid drugs. The receptors stem from a female donor with Graves disease. CDR3s include the opening cysteine and the closing phenylalanine or tryptophan. The D gene is left open where the match is weak. Clone size is not always given. Where it is, it says once, few, many or a class for expanded clones.

d_gene: TRBD2; v_gene: TRBV12-3/TRBV12-4; j_gene: TRBJ2-1; abundance: few; CDR3nt: TGTGCCAGCAGTCCACCGGGACTAGCGGGAGTCCGGGAGCAGTTCTTC; CDR3aa: CASSPPGLAGVREQFF
d_gene: -; v_gene: TRBV20-1; j_gene: TRBJ2-5; abundance: many; CDR3nt: TGCAGTGCTAGAGATGGAGGGGTTAGTTTCCAAGAGACCCAGTACTTC; CDR3aa: CSARDGGVSFQETQYF
d_gene: -; v_gene: TRBV12-3/TRBV12-4; j_gene: TRBJ1-1; abundance: few; CDR3nt: TGTGCCAGCAGTCCTCATGACAGGTTCACTGAAGCTTTCTTT; CDR3aa: CASSPHDRFTEAFF
d_gene: -; v_gene: TRBV9; j_gene: TRBJ1-3; abundance: -; CDR3nt: TGTGCCAGCAGCGTAGGACAGCCTGGAAACACCATATATTTT; CDR3aa: CASSVGQPGNTIYF
d_gene: -; v_gene: TRBV5-8; j_gene: TRBJ1-2; abundance: -; CDR3nt: TGTGCCAGCAGCTTGGCCAGAACGTATGGCTACACCTTC; CDR3aa: CASSLARTYGYTF
d_gene: TRBD1; v_gene: TRBV5-1; j_gene: TRBJ1-3; abundance: -; CDR3nt: TGCGCCAGCAGCCAATTCGGGGGACAGCTGTCTGGAAACACCATATATTTT; CDR3aa: CASSQFGGQLSGNTIYF
d_gene: -; v_gene: TRBV6-4; j_gene: TRBJ2-2; abundance: -; CDR3nt: TGTGCCAGCAGTGACTGGTTATCGCTGGACACCGGGGAGCTGTTTTTT; CDR3aa: CASSDWLSLDTGELFF
d_gene: -; v_gene: TRBV6-5; j_gene: TRBJ2-5; abundance: few; CDR3nt: TGTGCCAGCAGTTACTCGAACCGGGTGGGTGGTACCCAGTACTTC; CDR3aa: CASSYSNRVGGTQYF
d_gene: -; v_gene: TRBV6-1; j_gene: TRBJ2-7; abundance: many; CDR3nt: TGTGCCAGCAGTGCTTACGAGCAGTACTTC; CDR3aa: CASSAYEQYF
d_gene: -; v_gene: TRBV6-2/TRBV6-3; j_gene: TRBJ2-3; abundance: many; CDR3nt: TGTGCCAGCAGTTACGGCGGAGCGTACACAGATACGCAGTATTTT; CDR3aa: CASSYGGAYTDTQYF
d_gene: -; v_gene: TRBV6-1; j_gene: TRBJ2-7; abundance: many; CDR3nt: TGTGCCAGCACGCTGGGTCAGGGTCTCTACGAGCAGTACTTC; CDR3aa: CASTLGQGLYEQYF
d_gene: -; v_gene: TRBV2; j_gene: TRBJ1-4; abundance: many; CDR3nt: TGTGCCAGCAGTGAAAGCGCTCGAGCGGAAAAACTGTTTTTT; CDR3aa: CASSESARAEKLFF
d_gene: -; v_gene: TRBV2; j_gene: TRBJ1-5; abundance: many; CDR3nt: TGTGCCAGCAGTAGGGACGTCAATCAGCCCCAGCATTTT; CDR3aa: CASSRDVNQPQHF
d_gene: -; v_gene: TRBV6-1; j_gene: TRBJ1-5; abundance: few; CDR3nt: TGTGCCAGCAGATGGGACAAGGGCCGTCCGTATGGCAATCAGCCCCAGCATTTT; CDR3aa: CASRWDKGRPYGNQPQHF
d_gene: TRBD1; v_gene: TRBV7-2; j_gene: TRBJ1-1; abundance: many; CDR3nt: TGTGCCAGCAGCTATGGGACAGGGGCGACTGAAGCTTTCTTT; CDR3aa: CASSYGTGATEAFF
d_gene: TRBD2; v_gene: TRBV10-1; j_gene: TRBJ2-1; abundance: few; CDR3nt: TGCGCCAGCAGTGCAGACAGGACTAGCGGCTACAATGAGCAGTTCTTC; CDR3aa: CASSADRTSGYNEQFF
d_gene: -; v_gene: TRBV9; j_gene: TRBJ1-2; abundance: many; CDR3nt: TGTGCCAGCAGCGTAGCTTTGGCAGGGAATTATGGCTACACCTTC; CDR3aa: CASSVALAGNYGYTF
d_gene: TRBD1; v_gene: TRBV9; j_gene: TRBJ2-5; abundance: -; CDR3nt: TGTGCCAGCAGCGCGATGGACAGGGAAGAGACCCAGTACTTC; CDR3aa: CASSAMDREETQYF
d_gene: TRBD2; v_gene: TRBV5-1; j_gene: TRBJ2-7; abundance: many; CDR3nt: TGCGCCAGCCCACCTCATGGCCGCGGGAGCTCCTACGAGCAGTACTTC; CDR3aa: CASPPHGRGSSYEQYF
d_gene: -; v_gene: TRBV11-2; j_gene: TRBJ1-2; abundance: many; CDR3nt: TGTGCCAGCAGCCGGGGGCTTGACAACGGCTACACCTTC; CDR3aa: CASSRGLDNGYTF
d_gene: TRBD1; v_gene: TRBV12-5; j_gene: TRBJ2-7; abundance: many; CDR3nt: TGTGCTAGTGGGTTGAACAGGGGGCCCTACGAGCAGTACTTC; CDR3aa: CASGLNRGPYEQYF
d_gene: TRBD1; v_gene: TRBV20-1; j_gene: TRBJ2-7; abundance: many; CDR3nt: TGCAGTGCTAGAGCCCGTCTGGGACAGGGTCCTTTAGACGAGCAGTACTTC; CDR3aa: CSARARLGQGPLDEQYF
d_gene: TRBD1; v_gene: TRBV6-1; j_gene: TRBJ2-4; abundance: -; CDR3nt: TGTGCCACCAGGACAGGGGGAAACATTCAGTACTTC; CDR3aa: CATRTGGNIQYF
d_gene: -; v_gene: TRBV24-1; j_gene: TRBJ2-5; abundance: many; CDR3nt: TGTGCCACCCAGTCCCGCGAAGCTCCAGGGACCCAGTACTTC; CDR3aa: CATQSREAPGTQYF
d_gene: -; v_gene: TRBV7-2; j_gene: TRBJ1-2; abundance: many; CDR3nt: TGTGCCAGCAGCCTACCGCAGGGGAGAGGCTATGGCTACACCTTC; CDR3aa: CASSLPQGRGYGYTF
d_gene: TRBD1; v_gene: TRBV5-1; j_gene: TRBJ1-2; abundance: -; CDR3nt: TGCGCCAGCAGCTTCGGCAGGGGGCAACCCGAGTATGGCTACACCTTC; CDR3aa: CASSFGRGQPEYGYTF
d_gene: -; v_gene: TRBV28; j_gene: TRBJ2-5; abundance: few; CDR3nt: TGTGCCAGCAGTTTAGGTGAGGACCCCTGGTACCAAGAGACCCAGTACTTC; CDR3aa: CASSLGEDPWYQETQYF
d_gene: TRBD2; v_gene: TRBV5-4; j_gene: TRBJ2-1; abundance: once; CDR3nt: TGTGCCAGCAAACAGCGGGAGCGTCTCGAGAATGAGCAGTTCTTC; CDR3aa: CASKQRERLENEQFF
d_gene: TRBD1; v_gene: TRBV5-6; j_gene: TRBJ2-7; abundance: many; CDR3nt: TGTGCCAGCAGCCCTGGACAGGATTTTCTGTATGAGCAGTACTTC; CDR3aa: CASSPGQDFLYEQYF
d_gene: -; v_gene: TRBV6-1; j_gene: TRBJ2-7; abundance: many; CDR3nt: TGTGCCAGCAGTGAAGGACTACAGCCTTACGAGCAGTACTTC; CDR3aa: CASSEGLQPYEQYF
d_gene: -; v_gene: TRBV20-1; j_gene: TRBJ1-2; abundance: many; CDR3nt: TGCAGTGCTAGCTTTACCGGGACACGGGGAGGCGGCTACACCTTC; CDR3aa: CSASFTGTRGGGYTF
d_gene: TRBD2; v_gene: TRBV7-3; j_gene: TRBJ2-1; abundance: -; CDR3nt: TGTGCCAGCAGCCCCGAGGGGCTAGCGGGAGACAATGAGCAGTTCTTC; CDR3aa: CASSPEGLAGDNEQFF
d_gene: TRBD1; v_gene: TRBV7-2; j_gene: TRBJ2-5; abundance: many; CDR3nt: TGTGCCAGCAGCTCACCTGACAGGGTGGAGACCCAGTACTTC; CDR3aa: CASSSPDRVETQYF
d_gene: -; v_gene: TRBV12-3/TRBV12-4; j_gene: TRBJ1-5; abundance: many; CDR3nt: TGTGCCAGCAGTTACAGAGGCAATCAGCCCCAGCATTTT; CDR3aa: CASSYRGNQPQHF
d_gene: -; v_gene: TRBV7-2; j_gene: TRBJ2-3; abundance: many; CDR3nt: TGTGCCAGCAGCTTAGGACCCACAGATACGCAGTATTTT; CDR3aa: CASSLGPTDTQYF
d_gene: TRBD1; v_gene: TRBV7-6; j_gene: TRBJ2-5; abundance: many; CDR3nt: TGTGCCAGCAGCTTAAATCCCCGGACAGGGGGCCAGGAGACCCAGTACTTC; CDR3aa: CASSLNPRTGGQETQYF
d_gene: TRBD2; v_gene: TRBV11-3; j_gene: TRBJ2-5; abundance: few; CDR3nt: TGTGCCAGCAGCCCACGGGGGAGCGGGAGGGAAGAGACCCAGTACTTC; CDR3aa: CASSPRGSGREETQYF
d_gene: TRBD1; v_gene: TRBV19; j_gene: TRBJ2-2; abundance: many; CDR3nt: TGTGCCACCGACCCCGGGACAGGGTACACCGGGGAGCTGTTTTTT; CDR3aa: CATDPGTGYTGELFF
d_gene: TRBD2; v_gene: TRBV28; j_gene: TRBJ2-6; abundance: many; CDR3nt: TGTGCCAGCAGCCAAACCGGGGGGGTAGATTCTGGGGCCAACGTCCTGACTTTC; CDR3aa: CASSQTGGVDSGANVLTF
d_gene: TRBD2; v_gene: TRBV7-2; j_gene: TRBJ2-1; abundance: many; CDR3nt: TGTGCCAGCAGCTTTGGCGGGAGTGCCTACAATGAGCAGTTCTTC; CDR3aa: CASSFGGSAYNEQFF
d_gene: -; v_gene: TRBV29-1; j_gene: TRBJ1-1; abundance: many; CDR3nt: TGCAGCGTTGGGGCGGAGAACACTGAAGCTTTCTTT; CDR3aa: CSVGAENTEAFF
d_gene: -; v_gene: TRBV6-5; j_gene: TRBJ2-7; abundance: many; CDR3nt: TGTGCCAGCAGTTACTCGTGGACCCTACAATACGAGCAGTACTTC; CDR3aa: CASSYSWTLQYEQYF
d_gene: TRBD1; v_gene: TRBV11-2; j_gene: TRBJ2-3; abundance: once; CDR3nt: TGTGCCAGCAGCCGCGGGACAGGGGGCTTAGCAGATACGCAGTATTTT; CDR3aa: CASSRGTGGLADTQYF
d_gene: -; v_gene: TRBV7-2; j_gene: TRBJ2-3; abundance: many; CDR3nt: TGTGCCAGCAGCTTAGAGGGCCTAGGGTTCCCGCAGTATTTT; CDR3aa: CASSLEGLGFPQYF
d_gene: TRBD2; v_gene: TRBV7-9; j_gene: TRBJ2-3; abundance: -; CDR3nt: TGTGCCAGCAGCCTAGTAGCGGGGGTCCCTAGCACAGATACGCAGTATTTT; CDR3aa: CASSLVAGVPSTDTQYF
d_gene: -; v_gene: TRBV10-1; j_gene: TRBJ2-3; abundance: few; CDR3nt: TGCGCCAGCAGTGAGGTTGTCAGGGGACGGTGGGGCGCCGTCCCAGATACGCAGTATTTT; CDR3aa: CASSEVVRGRWGAVPDTQYF
d_gene: TRBD1; v_gene: TRBV7-3; j_gene: TRBJ1-2; abundance: many; CDR3nt: TGTGCCAGCAGCGTACAGGGGTACGATGGCTACACCTTC; CDR3aa: CASSVQGYDGYTF
d_gene: -; v_gene: TRBV27; j_gene: TRBJ2-3; abundance: many; CDR3nt: TGTGCCAGCAGTTCAATGACTAGCACAGATACGCAGTATTTT; CDR3aa: CASSSMTSTDTQYF
d_gene: TRBD2; v_gene: TRBV28; j_gene: TRBJ2-7; abundance: -; CDR3nt: TGTGCCAGCCTACCGAGCGGGATTGTCTACGAGCAGTACTTC; CDR3aa: CASLPSGIVYEQYF
d_gene: -; v_gene: TRBV4-2; j_gene: TRBJ2-1; abundance: many; CDR3nt: TGTGCCAGCAGCCAAGAGGGTGGGAGCTCCTACAATGAGCAGTTCTTC; CDR3aa: CASSQEGGSSYNEQFF
d_gene: TRBD1; v_gene: TRBV3-1; j_gene: TRBJ1-1; abundance: few; CDR3nt: TGTGCCAGCAGCCAAAGTACAGGGGCGGCTTTCTTT; CDR3aa: CASSQSTGAAFF
d_gene: TRBD1; v_gene: TRBV5-4; j_gene: TRBJ1-5; abundance: -; CDR3nt: TGTGCCAGCAACTTGGGCGGGACAGGGGGCAATCAGCCCCAGCATTTT; CDR3aa: CASNLGGTGGNQPQHF
d_gene: TRBD1; v_gene: TRBV7-2; j_gene: TRBJ2-7; abundance: once; CDR3nt: TGTGCCAGCAGCGACAGGGTTACCTACGAGCAGTACTTC; CDR3aa: CASSDRVTYEQYF
d_gene: -; v_gene: TRBV19; j_gene: TRBJ1-1; abundance: many; CDR3nt: TGTGCCAGTAGTCCCCGGGGCCTGGAAACTGAAGCTTTCTTT; CDR3aa: CASSPRGLETEAFF
d_gene: -; v_gene: TRBV20-1; j_gene: TRBJ1-2; abundance: -; CDR3nt: TGCAGTGCTAGTGCAGGTGCCTATGGCTACACCTTC; CDR3aa: CSASAGAYGYTF
d_gene: -; v_gene: TRBV5-1; j_gene: TRBJ1-5; abundance: many; CDR3nt: TGCGCCAGCAGCTTGGGAGGGCTTGATCAGCCCCAGCATTTT; CDR3aa: CASSLGGLDQPQHF
d_gene: -; v_gene: TRBV6-1; j_gene: TRBJ2-7; abundance: -; CDR3nt: TGTGCCAGCAGTCGAGAGTACAGCCAAGACGAGCAGTACTTC; CDR3aa: CASSREYSQDEQYF